A selection of T cell receptor beta chains follows, all from one sample in a study of regulatory T cells in long-lasting Graves disease. Each CDR3 protein is one row after TCRdb ran MiXCR on the multiplex PCR reads. This sample has hundreds of thousands of distinct CDR3 sequences, with roughly 13% found just once. These data were also reused for a study on T cells in Graves' hyperthyroidism and ophthalmopathy.

Sequencing used peripheral blood mononuclear cells (PBMCs), obtained at new diagnosis, from a patient treated with antithyroid drugs. These receptors were obtained from a young man with Graves disease. The CDR3 runs from the conserved cysteine through the conserved F or W. The D gene is left open where the match is weak. The size of a clone is reported for some rows only, either as once, few or many, or as a class for expanded clones.

V	J	D	size	CDR3	DNA
TRBV27	TRBJ1-1	-	-	CASSVATRTEAFF	TGTGCCAGCAGTGTCGCGACACGGACTGAAGCTTTCTTT
TRBV6-4	TRBJ2-1	TRBD2	-	CASKSLAGERNEQFF	TGTGCCAGCAAAAGCTTAGCGGGAGAGCGGAATGAGCAGTTCTTC
TRBV29-1	TRBJ2-1	-	-	CSVPQGSLGQFF	TGCAGCGTCCCCCAGGGCAGCCTGGGGCAGTTCTTC
TRBV20-1	TRBJ2-3	TRBD2	many	CSASFGLAADTQYF	TGCAGTGCTAGCTTTGGACTAGCCGCAGATACGCAGTATTTT
TRBV5-1	TRBJ1-6	-	many	CASSLAGSSYNSPLHF	TGCGCCAGCAGCTTGGCCGGGAGCTCCTATAATTCACCCCTCCACTTT
TRBV5-1	TRBJ2-2	TRBD2	many	CASRGDYGTGELFF	TGCGCCAGCAGAGGGGACTATGGCACCGGGGAGCTGTTTTTT
TRBV12-3/TRBV12-4	TRBJ2-7	TRBD2	few	CASSFGGGQNEQYF	TGTGCCAGCAGTTTCGGGGGGGGTCAGAACGAGCAGTACTTC
TRBV20-1	TRBJ2-2	TRBD2	many	CSARVGGRGGELFF	TGCAGTGCTAGGGTGGGAGGGAGAGGCGGGGAGCTGTTTTTT
TRBV6-1	TRBJ2-1	-	many	CASRGASYNEQFF	TGTGCCAGTCGGGGCGCGTCCTACAATGAGCAGTTCTTC
TRBV28	TRBJ1-6	-	-	CASRIGGANSPLHF	TGTGCCAGCAGAATCGGTGGAGCGAATTCACCCCTCCACTTT
TRBV12-3/TRBV12-4	TRBJ2-7	-	-	CASSPRGMQYF	TGTGCCAGCAGTCCCCGGGGGATGCAGTACTTC
TRBV4-1	TRBJ2-3	-	few	CASSPEGQGAQYF	TGCGCCAGCAGCCCCGAGGGGCAGGGAGCGCAGTATTTT
TRBV27	TRBJ2-5	-	many	CASRSGTHQETQYF	TGTGCCAGCAGATCCGGGACCCACCAAGAGACCCAGTACTTC
TRBV5-1	TRBJ2-3	TRBD2	few	CASSLEASGYTDTQYF	TGCGCCAGCAGCTTGGAGGCTAGCGGGTACACAGATACGCAGTATTTT
TRBV20-1	TRBJ1-5	-	many	CSALGGNQPQHF	TGCAGTGCCCTAGGGGGCAATCAGCCCCAGCATTTT
TRBV2	TRBJ2-5	TRBD2	-	CASSFREARETQYF	TGTGCCAGCAGCTTTCGGGAGGCCCGGGAGACCCAGTACTTC
TRBV11-2	TRBJ2-1	TRBD2	many	CASSPPGGGYNEQFF	TGTGCCAGCAGCCCCCCGGGAGGCGGCTACAATGAGCAGTTCTTC
TRBV12-3/TRBV12-4	TRBJ2-1	-	many	CASSSPRTEGTFYNEQFF	TGTGCCAGCAGTTCACCGAGGACAGAGGGGACGTTCTACAATGAGCAGTTCTTC
TRBV2	TRBJ2-1	-	many	CAGISSSYNEQFF	TGTGCCGGGATTAGCAGCTCCTACAATGAGCAGTTCTTC
TRBV29-1	TRBJ2-5	-	many	CSVELSGVGETQYF	TGCAGCGTTGAACTCTCGGGAGTAGGAGAGACCCAGTACTTC
TRBV10-3	TRBJ1-5	-	few	CAISVHQGNQPQHF	TGTGCCATCAGTGTCCATCAGGGAAATCAGCCCCAGCATTTT
TRBV29-1	TRBJ1-5	TRBD1	few	CSGGRRTGSLQPQHF	TGCAGCGGGGGACGGAGGACAGGGAGTTTACAGCCCCAGCATTTT
TRBV6-2/TRBV6-3	TRBJ1-2	TRBD1	-	CASSWTGTGYTF	TGTGCCAGCAGCTGGACAGGGACGGGCTACACCTTC
TRBV12-3/TRBV12-4	TRBJ1-6	TRBD1	many	CASRGTANSPLHF	TGTGCCAGCAGGGGGACAGCAAATTCACCCCTCCACTTT
TRBV10-2	TRBJ1-3	-	few	CASSEFGGATGNTIYF	TGCGCCAGCAGTGAGTTTGGGGGCGCGACAGGAAACACCATATATTTT
TRBV5-1	TRBJ2-1	TRBD2	few	CASSLVRASGSHEQFF	TGCGCCAGCAGCTTGGTCAGAGCTAGCGGGAGCCATGAGCAGTTCTTC
TRBV27	TRBJ2-1	TRBD2	many	CASSLSGGSRRGEQFF	TGTGCCAGCAGTTTATCGGGCGGGAGTAGGAGGGGTGAGCAGTTCTTC
TRBV20-1	TRBJ1-1	-	few	CSARYRETEAFF	TGCAGTGCTAGATACAGGGAAACTGAAGCTTTCTTT
TRBV20-1	TRBJ1-2	-	many	CSATKDGPGYTF	TGCAGTGCTACCAAGGACGGCCCGGGCTACACCTTC
TRBV2	TRBJ1-2	TRBD1	many	CASSARTGGYGYTF	TGTGCCAGCAGTGCGAGGACAGGTGGCTATGGCTACACCTTC
TRBV19	TRBJ2-2	-	many	CASNQPGDTGELFF	TGTGCCAGTAACCAACCGGGGGACACCGGGGAGCTGTTTTTT
TRBV27	TRBJ1-1	TRBD1	many	CASSMRTGLLNTEAFF	TGTGCCAGCAGCATGAGGACAGGCCTGTTGAACACTGAAGCTTTCTTT
TRBV20-1	TRBJ2-2	-	few	CSAKDSADTGELFF	TGCAGTGCGAAGGACAGCGCGGACACCGGGGAGCTGTTTTTT